The source of this T cell receptor (beta chain) is a study of cytomegalovirus exposure and HLA in healthy donors. Researchers ran the PCR with 60 Vbeta and 13 Jbeta primers. Sequencing was performed with immunoSEQ multiplex PCR; in TCRdb, only in-frame clones are kept and a portion is missing. Among some 140,000 clones, approximately 71% were seen once, and the ten largest hold 2% to 2.5%. V was cut by 0 bases and J by 5 bases, with 7 bases left in between. Per the germline V gene, CDR1 is MNHNS and CDR2 is SASEGT. This CDR3 is built from 13 residues. The V call is TRBV6-1, the J call TRBJ2-5; D remains ambiguous. The receptor's source is a man aged 30-40 years in good health and CMV-seronegative. The source material was PBMCs. The CDR3 DNA sequence: TGTGCCAGCAGTGAAGCGGAGATGGAGACCCAGTACTTC. Amino acid sequence: CASSEAEMETQYF.